Shown below are 13 T cell receptor beta chains from a single sample sequenced in a study of beta chain features in type 1 diabetes. Findings and limits, study-wide: There was a moderate but significant shortening of TCRB CDR3s in all four CD4+ subsets of Type 1 diabetes patients.

For these receptors, no antigen is known. Expressed TCRB transcripts were sequenced, since all the RNA that had been isolated was reverse transcribed. TCRdb's table, derived via immunoSEQ multiplex PCR, lists solely in-frame clones and lacks some. The table includes around 50,000 clones, just under 45% detected once. Sequenced material: stem cell memory CD4+ T cells from blood. The receptors originated from a man between 25 and 39 years old with type 1 diabetes.

The V call is TRBV18, the J call TRBJ1-1; D is perhaps TRBD1 (5 bases). The CDR3 contains 11 residues. The germline gives CDR1 KGHSH, CDR2 LQKENI. V shed 5 bases and J shed 6 bases, with 7 bases lying between them. This CDR3 is CASSAGAEAFF. CDR3 in DNA: TGTGCCAGCTCAGCGGGGGCTGAAGCTTTCTTT.

The rearrangement joins TRBV5-1 to TRBJ2-5; TRBD2 matches at 8 bases. The V segment lost 0 bases and the J segment 5 bases; nucleotides outside the gene matches: 9. The CDR3 is made up of 16 amino acids. Germline lookup yields CDR1 SGHRS and CDR2 YFSETQ. CDR3 protein: CASSLGATSAGETQYF. The CDR3 DNA is TGCGCCAGCAGCTTGGGGGCGACTAGCGCCGGGGAGACCCAGTACTTC. The entire variable domain, with the rest obtained from reference TRBV5-1 and TRBJ2-5, is as follows: KAGVTQTPRYLIKTRGQQVTLSCSPISGHRSVSWYQQTPGQGLQFLFEYFSETQRNKGNFPGRFSGRQFSNSRSEMNVSTLELGDSALYLCASSLGATSAGETQYFGPGTRLLVL.

J is TRBJ2-5 and V is TRBV5-1; D is ambiguous. The DNA end favors TRBJ2-7, so the J call may be wrong. The CDR3 spans 12 residues. The germline CDR1 and CDR2 sequences are SGHRS and YFSETQ. The CDR3 is CASRAGDYEQYF. The CDR3 DNA follows: TGCGCCAGCCGAGCTGGAGATTACGAGCAGTACTTC.

This clone was recorded a few times. The chain is built from TRBV7-6 and TRBJ2-5, with TRBD2 matching 15 bases. With 5 bases clipped from V and 9 bases from J, the junction kept 7 bases outside the gene matches. CDR3 size: 15 residues. Per the germline V gene, CDR1 is SGHVS and CDR2 is FNYEAQ. The CDR3 protein is CASSQGLAGGGAQYF. The CDR3 nucleotides read TGTGCCAGCAGCCAGGGACTAGCGGGGGGAGGAGCCCAGTACTTC.

There are a few counts of this clone. V gene TRBV25-1 combines with J gene TRBJ1-6, with 7 bases identical to TRBD1. Trimming cost V 3 bases and J 9 bases; bases outside gene matches: 5. Germline loops: CDR1 MGHDK, CDR2 SYGVNS. The CDR3 length is 14 residues. The CDR3 bases are TGTGCCAGCAGTGAGCGAGACAGGGCTTCACCCCTCCACTTT. Translation: CASSERDRASPLHF.

This clone was detected only a few times. The chain couples TRBV28 to TRBJ1-5; 12 nucleotides align to TRBD1. The CDR3 totals 17 residues. The ends lost 6 bases at V and 8 bases at J; junction bases unmatched: 14. Germline CDR1 is MDHEN and CDR2 is SYDVKM. The CDR3 loop reads CASSLITGTGGVKPQHF. The CDR3 DNA is TGTGCCAGCAGCCTTATAACCGGGACAGGGGGCGTCAAGCCCCAGCATTTT.

This rearrangement joins TRBV11-2 to TRBJ2-1, with 10 nucleotides matching TRBD2. The V and J ends lost 2 bases and 3 bases, in that order; junction bases with no gene match: 7. The CDR3 covers 17 residues. Germline V gene lookup returns CDR1 SGHAT and CDR2 FQNNGV. CDR3 protein: CASSLIFRTSGYNEQFF. CDR3 DNA sequence: TGTGCCAGCAGCTTAATTTTCAGGACTAGCGGCTACAATGAGCAGTTCTTC.

This sequence joins TRBV7-9 and TRBJ2-7; weak D call: TRBD1 (5 bases). From germline, CDR1 is SEHNR and CDR2 FQNEAQ (reference sequence). This CDR3 is 12 amino acids long. With 3 bases removed from V and 5 bases from J, the gap between germline ends came to 8 bases. CDR3 in amino acids: CASSFTGNEQYF. The DNA for the CDR3 is TGTGCCAGCAGCTTTACAGGTAACGAGCAGTACTTC.

This clone has a handful of counts. The chain links TRBV28 to TRBJ2-6; D is perhaps TRBD1 (5 bases). Trimming took off 8 bases at V and 0 bases at J, with 8 bases between the two ends. CDR3 length equals 14 residues. Germline-derived CDR1 and CDR2 are MDHEN and SYDVKM. CDR3 loop: CASSGYSGANVLTF. CDR3 in DNA: TGTGCCAGCTCAGGGTACTCTGGGGCCAACGTCCTGACTTTC.

DNA for the CDR3: TGTGCTTATCAACGGGAGCAGAACACTGAAGCTTTCTTT. Translated: CAYQREQNTEAFF. V is TRBV10-3 and J is TRBJ1-1, with D uncertain. CDR3 size: 13 residues. From germline, CDR1 is ENHRY and CDR2 SYGVKD.

In its sample, this clone was seen a few times. The rearrangement uses TRBV29-1 and TRBJ2-1, with 7 bases identical to TRBD2. V shed 6 bases, J shed 0 bases, and the junction held 2 bases outside the gene matches. The CDR3 spans 13 residues. Germline V gives CDR1 SQVTM, CDR2 ANQGSEA. In DNA form, the CDR3 reads TGCAGCGTAGCGGGGAGCTCCTACAATGAGCAGTTCTTC. Encoded protein: CSVAGSSYNEQFF.

This clone was observed a few times. V usage is TRBV6-1 and J usage is TRBJ2-5; the match to TRBD2 covers 7 bases. V gave up 0 bases and J gave up 5 bases; unmatched junction bases: 6. The CDR3 extends over 15 amino acids. The germline V gene has CDR1 MNHNS and CDR2 SASEGT. This chain's CDR3 is CASSEAGRGGETQYF. The CDR3 bases are TGTGCCAGCAGTGAAGCTGGGCGGGGAGGGGAGACCCAGTACTTC.

This chain connects TRBV7-2 to TRBJ2-2; TRBD1 matches 7 bases. Germline CDR1 SGHTA, CDR2 FQGNSA. The CDR3 sequence is 15 residues long. Germline trimming cut 5 bases from V and 0 bases from J; bases unmatched to any gene: 3. The CDR3 loop is CASSPGTANTGELFF. As DNA, the CDR3 is TGTGCCAGCAGCCCCGGGACAGCGAACACCGGGGAGCTGTTTTTT.